A selection of T cell receptor beta chains follows, all from one sample in a study of blood T cell repertoires in COVID-19. Using immunoSEQ multiplex PCR, the repertoire was profiled, and TCRdb retains in-frame clones only, with some absent. The sample lists about 59,000 clones, 70% to 80% seen once, with roughly 12% in the top ten. Material for sequencing was peripheral blood. The receptors were gathered from a man older than 75 with acute or convalescent COVID-19. CDR3s include the opening cysteine and the closing phenylalanine or tryptophan. Each record gives: J gene, V gene, clone size, CDR3 length, D gene, CDR3 DNA, CDR3 protein. The D gene is left open where the match is weak. Clone size is not always given. Where it is, it says once, few, many or a class for expanded clones.

J gene: TRBJ1-2; V gene: TRBV2; clone size: once; CDR3 length: 16; D gene: TRBD1; CDR3 DNA: TGTGCCAGCACCACGCTCAGGGGGCTGACAAACTATGGCTACACCTTC; CDR3 protein: CASTTLRGLTNYGYTF
J gene: TRBJ2-5; V gene: TRBV2; clone size: once; CDR3 length: 14; D gene: TRBD2; CDR3 DNA: TGTGCCAGCAGTCCGTGGGAGGGGTTGGAGACCCAGTACTTC; CDR3 protein: CASSPWEGLETQYF
J gene: TRBJ2-1; V gene: TRBV7-2; clone size: .; CDR3 length: 16; D gene: .; CDR3 DNA: TGTGCCAGCAGCATGCTTGCAATCGGTTCCTACAATGAGCAGTTCTTC; CDR3 protein: CASSMLAIGSYNEQFF
J gene: TRBJ1-4; V gene: TRBV5-1; clone size: .; CDR3 length: 14; D gene: TRBD1; CDR3 DNA: TGCGCCAGCAGTTATGGGACAGGGGGAGAAAAACTGTTTTTT; CDR3 protein: CASSYGTGGEKLFF
J gene: TRBJ2-2; V gene: TRBV11-2; clone size: .; CDR3 length: 19; D gene: TRBD2; CDR3 DNA: TGTGCCAGCAGCCTCCTCCTAACTAGCGGGCCGACGAACACCGGGGAGCTGTTTTTT; CDR3 protein: CASSLLLTSGPTNTGELFF
J gene: TRBJ1-1; V gene: TRBV7-6; clone size: few; CDR3 length: 14; D gene: TRBD1; CDR3 DNA: TGTGCCAGCAGCCCGACAGGGATGAACACTGAAGCTTTCTTT; CDR3 protein: CASSPTGMNTEAFF
J gene: TRBJ2-5; V gene: TRBV14; clone size: once; CDR3 length: 16; D gene: TRBD2; CDR3 DNA: TGTGCCAGCAGCCGACGGACTAGCGGGAGCGGAGAGACCCAGTACTTC; CDR3 protein: CASSRRTSGSGETQYF
J gene: TRBJ1-1; V gene: TRBV18; clone size: .; CDR3 length: 13; D gene: TRBD1; CDR3 DNA: TGTGCCAGCTCACCAGGACAGGTCACTGAAGCTTTCTTT; CDR3 protein: CASSPGQVTEAFF
J gene: TRBJ2-7; V gene: TRBV30; clone size: .; CDR3 length: 15; D gene: TRBD1; CDR3 DNA: TGTGCCTGGAGTACCCGGACAGGGACGAACTACGAGCAGTACTTC; CDR3 protein: CAWSTRTGTNYEQYF
J gene: TRBJ1-1; V gene: TRBV7-8; clone size: once; CDR3 length: 13; D gene: .; CDR3 DNA: TGTGCCAGCAGCTTATACAGGGACACTGAAGCTTTCTTT; CDR3 protein: CASSLYRDTEAFF
J gene: TRBJ1-1; V gene: TRBV27; clone size: .; CDR3 length: 14; D gene: .; CDR3 DNA: TGTGCCAGCAGACCGAGACACCCGAACACTGAAGCTTTCTTT; CDR3 protein: CASRPRHPNTEAFF
J gene: TRBJ1-1; V gene: TRBV3-1/TRBV3-2; clone size: .; CDR3 length: 14; D gene: .; CDR3 DNA: TGTGCCAGCAGCCAAGACAGGGGGAACACTGAAGCTTTCTTT; CDR3 protein: CASSQDRGNTEAFF
J gene: TRBJ1-1; V gene: TRBV14; clone size: few; CDR3 length: 13; D gene: TRBD1; CDR3 DNA: TGTGCCAGCAGCGATTTTACAGGGGGCGAAGCTTTCTTT; CDR3 protein: CASSDFTGGEAFF
J gene: TRBJ1-6; V gene: TRBV19; clone size: .; CDR3 length: 14; D gene: .; CDR3 DNA: TGTGCCAGTAGTCAGACAGAAGACAATTCACCCCTCCACTTT; CDR3 protein: CASSQTEDNSPLHF
J gene: TRBJ1-4; V gene: TRBV30; clone size: .; CDR3 length: 13; D gene: .; CDR3 DNA: TGTGCCTGGACCAGCAGGGCTGGCGAAAAACTGTTTTTT; CDR3 protein: CAWTSRAGEKLFF
J gene: TRBJ2-1; V gene: TRBV27; clone size: .; CDR3 length: 16; D gene: .; CDR3 DNA: TGTGCCAGCAGTTTAATCGGTCAGGGTAGTAAGGATGAGCAGTTCTTC; CDR3 protein: CASSLIGQGSKDEQFF
J gene: TRBJ2-7; V gene: TRBV7-9; clone size: few; CDR3 length: 14; D gene: TRBD2; CDR3 DNA: TGTGCCAGCAGCTCGACTAGCGGGAGCTACGAGCAGTACTTC; CDR3 protein: CASSSTSGSYEQYF
J gene: TRBJ1-1; V gene: TRBV11-3; clone size: .; CDR3 length: 13; D gene: .; CDR3 DNA: TGTGCCAGCAGCCTCACCCGGGCGGGTGAAGCTTTCTTT; CDR3 protein: CASSLTRAGEAFF
J gene: TRBJ1-2; V gene: TRBV18; clone size: .; CDR3 length: 14; D gene: TRBD1; CDR3 DNA: TGTGCCAGCTCAGGGGACAGCCATAACTATGGCTACACCTTC; CDR3 protein: CASSGDSHNYGYTF
J gene: TRBJ2-5; V gene: TRBV18; clone size: .; CDR3 length: 13; D gene: .; CDR3 DNA: TGTGCCAGCTCACCACAGCCCGGGGAGACCCAGTACTTC; CDR3 protein: CASSPQPGETQYF
J gene: TRBJ1-2; V gene: TRBV20-1; clone size: .; CDR3 length: 11; D gene: .; CDR3 DNA: TGCAGTGCTAGCAGGGGTGGTGGCTACACCTTC; CDR3 protein: CSASRGGGYTF
J gene: TRBJ2-1; V gene: TRBV11-2; clone size: .; CDR3 length: 18; D gene: TRBD2; CDR3 DNA: TGTGCCAGCAGCTTTCGAAGGGTGCTAGCGGGGGTGAACAATGAGCAGTTCTTC; CDR3 protein: CASSFRRVLAGVNNEQFF
J gene: TRBJ1-5; V gene: TRBV7-2; clone size: .; CDR3 length: 14; D gene: .; CDR3 DNA: TGTGCCAGCAGCTTCTTGGGCCCCAATCAGCCCCAGCATTTT; CDR3 protein: CASSFLGPNQPQHF
J gene: TRBJ1-5; V gene: TRBV5-4; clone size: .; CDR3 length: 14; D gene: .; CDR3 DNA: TGTGCCAGCAGCTTCCAGGGAAGCAATCAGCCCCAGCATTTT; CDR3 protein: CASSFQGSNQPQHF
J gene: TRBJ2-2; V gene: TRBV7-9; clone size: .; CDR3 length: 19; D gene: TRBD2; CDR3 DNA: TGTGCCAGCAGCTTTCCAGGATCTCTTAGCGGGGGAGACACCGGGGAGCTGTTTTTT; CDR3 protein: CASSFPGSLSGGDTGELFF
J gene: TRBJ2-5; V gene: TRBV9; clone size: few; CDR3 length: 15; D gene: TRBD1; CDR3 DNA: TGTGCCAGCAGCGTAGTCGCAGGGGGACAAGAGACCCAGTACTTC; CDR3 protein: CASSVVAGGQETQYF
J gene: TRBJ2-1; V gene: TRBV3-1/TRBV3-2; clone size: .; CDR3 length: 13; D gene: .; CDR3 DNA: TGTGCCAGCAGCCAATTACAGGACAATGAGCAGTTCTTC; CDR3 protein: CASSQLQDNEQFF
J gene: TRBJ1-5; V gene: TRBV12-3/TRBV12-4; clone size: .; CDR3 length: 13; D gene: .; CDR3 DNA: TGTGCCAGCAGTTTAGACTCTGGTCAGCCCCAGCATTTT; CDR3 protein: CASSLDSGQPQHF
J gene: TRBJ2-4; V gene: TRBV7-9; clone size: .; CDR3 length: 14; D gene: TRBD1; CDR3 DNA: TGTGCCAGCAGCGCGGACAGGCGCAAAAACATTCAGTACTTC; CDR3 protein: CASSADRRKNIQYF
J gene: TRBJ1-1; V gene: TRBV7-9; clone size: .; CDR3 length: 13; D gene: .; CDR3 DNA: TGTGCCAGCAGCACTCCAGGGAGGGATGAAGCTTTCTTT; CDR3 protein: CASSTPGRDEAFF
J gene: TRBJ2-5; V gene: TRBV5-6; clone size: .; CDR3 length: 17; D gene: .; CDR3 DNA: TGTGCCAGCAGCTTGCGCGGGACGGGAATCTCGGTTAAGACCCAGTACTTC; CDR3 protein: CASSLRGTGISVKTQYF
J gene: TRBJ2-6; V gene: TRBV2; clone size: .; CDR3 length: 15; D gene: .; CDR3 DNA: TGTGCCAGCAGGAAACAGGGTTCTGGGGCCAACGTCCTGACTTTC; CDR3 protein: CASRKQGSGANVLTF
J gene: TRBJ2-3; V gene: TRBV11-3; clone size: few; CDR3 length: 14; D gene: .; CDR3 DNA: TGTGCCAGCAGCTTCGAGGGGGGGACAGATACGCAGTATTTT; CDR3 protein: CASSFEGGTDTQYF
J gene: TRBJ2-1; V gene: TRBV3-1/TRBV3-2; clone size: .; CDR3 length: 13; D gene: TRBD2; CDR3 DNA: TGTGCCAGCAGCCAAGAAAGCGGGAGTGAGCAGTTCTTC; CDR3 protein: CASSQESGSEQFF
J gene: TRBJ1-1; V gene: TRBV18; clone size: .; CDR3 length: 15; D gene: .; CDR3 DNA: TGTGCCAGCTCACCACCCGGGAAGAGTGGCACTGAAGCTTTCTTT; CDR3 protein: CASSPPGKSGTEAFF
J gene: TRBJ2-7; V gene: TRBV27; clone size: .; CDR3 length: 15; D gene: .; CDR3 DNA: TGTGCCAGCAGTGTCTCCGGACAGATTTCCTACGAGCAGTACTTC; CDR3 protein: CASSVSGQISYEQYF
J gene: TRBJ2-1; V gene: TRBV5-1; clone size: .; CDR3 length: 13; D gene: .; CDR3 DNA: TGCGCCAGCAGCTTGGAACTAGACTTTGAGCAGTTCTTC; CDR3 protein: CASSLELDFEQFF
J gene: TRBJ2-1; V gene: TRBV5-1; clone size: .; CDR3 length: 16; D gene: .; CDR3 DNA: TGCGCCAGCAGCTTGGGCCCGGGGGTTCGCTCCAATGAGCAGTTCTTC; CDR3 protein: CASSLGPGVRSNEQFF
J gene: TRBJ2-2; V gene: TRBV5-6; clone size: once; CDR3 length: 16; D gene: .; CDR3 DNA: TGTGCCAGCAGCTTAGGGAGTTTTGTGTACACCGGGGAGCTGTTTTTT; CDR3 protein: CASSLGSFVYTGELFF
J gene: TRBJ2-5; V gene: TRBV5-1; clone size: .; CDR3 length: 15; D gene: .; CDR3 DNA: TGCGCCAGCAGTCCAGGGTTTGAGTACCAAGAGACCCAGTACTTC; CDR3 protein: CASSPGFEYQETQYF
J gene: TRBJ2-7; V gene: TRBV2; clone size: few; CDR3 length: 14; D gene: .; CDR3 DNA: TGTGCCAGCAGTGAGGGCCAGGGATCCTACGAGCAGTACTTC; CDR3 protein: CASSEGQGSYEQYF
J gene: TRBJ1-3; V gene: TRBV2; clone size: .; CDR3 length: 14; D gene: .; CDR3 DNA: TGTGCCAGCAGCCCGACAGACTCTGGAAACACCATATATTTT; CDR3 protein: CASSPTDSGNTIYF
J gene: TRBJ2-7; V gene: TRBV5-1; clone size: .; CDR3 length: 15; D gene: TRBD2; CDR3 DNA: TGCGCCAGCAGCTTGGTGTCTAGCGGGCCCTACGAGCAGTACTTC; CDR3 protein: CASSLVSSGPYEQYF
J gene: TRBJ2-7; V gene: TRBV30; clone size: many; CDR3 length: 15; D gene: TRBD1; CDR3 DNA: TGTGCCTGGAAAGTTATGAGGCAGGGGGCCTACGAGCAGTACTTC; CDR3 protein: CAWKVMRQGAYEQYF
J gene: TRBJ2-3; V gene: TRBV10-3; clone size: .; CDR3 length: 16; D gene: TRBD2; CDR3 DNA: TGTGCCATCAGCGAGGGACTAGCGGGTAGCACAGATACGCAGTATTTT; CDR3 protein: CAISEGLAGSTDTQYF
J gene: TRBJ1-2; V gene: TRBV3-1/TRBV3-2; clone size: once; CDR3 length: 14; D gene: .; CDR3 DNA: TGTGCCAGCAGCCCGGTTATTATGAACTATGGCTACACCTTC; CDR3 protein: CASSPVIMNYGYTF
J gene: TRBJ1-4; V gene: TRBV10-3; clone size: .; CDR3 length: 11; D gene: .; CDR3 DNA: TGTGCCAGTGGGCGTGGGGAAAAACTGTTTTTT; CDR3 protein: CASGRGEKLFF
J gene: TRBJ2-7; V gene: TRBV2; clone size: .; CDR3 length: 14; D gene: TRBD1; CDR3 DNA: TGTGCCAGCAGTGACCGGGACAGCCCTTCAAAGCAGTACTTC; CDR3 protein: CASSDRDSPSKQYF
J gene: TRBJ2-1; V gene: TRBV11-3; clone size: .; CDR3 length: 19; D gene: TRBD2; CDR3 DNA: TGTGCCAGCAGCTTAGAAGGGACTAGCGGAGTTGATTCCTACAATGAGCAGTTCTTC; CDR3 protein: CASSLEGTSGVDSYNEQFF
J gene: TRBJ1-2; V gene: TRBV2; clone size: .; CDR3 length: 16; D gene: TRBD1; CDR3 DNA: TGTGCCAGCAGTCCACCTGATACGGACAGGGGGGATGGCTACACCTTC; CDR3 protein: CASSPPDTDRGDGYTF
J gene: TRBJ1-1; V gene: TRBV28; clone size: .; CDR3 length: 14; D gene: .; CDR3 DNA: TGTGCCAGCAGTTTATCTGGGGCAGCTTTTGCAGCTTTCTTT; CDR3 protein: CASSLSGAAFAAFF
J gene: TRBJ1-2; V gene: TRBV27; clone size: .; CDR3 length: 14; D gene: TRBD1; CDR3 DNA: TGTGCCAGCAGCCCAGACAGGGATAACTATGGCTACACCTTC; CDR3 protein: CASSPDRDNYGYTF